This T cell receptor (beta chain) was captured by sequencing in a study of T cells in Graves' hyperthyroidism and ophthalmopathy. Amplified regions were TCR beta CDR3 sequences from RNA transcripts. RT-PCR in the first round (using the HTBI primer set) targeted the TCR CDR3. MiXCR, applied by TCRdb to the multiplex PCR reads, yields one record per CDR3 protein. Among around 290,000 distinct CDR3 sequences listed, roughly an eighth were seen once. The CDR3 is made up of 14 amino acids. Germline V gene lookup returns CDR1 LNHNV and CDR2 YYDKDF (reference sequence). V gave up 5 bases and J gave up 3 bases, with 13 bases separating them. This clonotype was detected ten times or more.

This clonotype originated in a woman between 35 and 50 years old with Graves' hyperthyroidism. This chain links TRBV15 with TRBJ1-1; D possibly corresponds to TRBD1 (6 bases). Source material: blood. In DNA form, the CDR3 reads TGTGCCACCAGCGCCGGGGGGCTAGACACTGAAGCTTTCTTT. Its translation: CATSAGGLDTEAFF. Combining the CDR3 with reference TRBV15 and TRBJ1-1 gives the whole variable domain DAMVIQNPRYQVTQFGKPVTLSCSQTLNHNVMYWYQQKSSQAPKLLFHYYDKDFNNEADTPDNFQSRRPNTSFCFLDIRSPGLGDTAMYLCATSAGGLDTEAFFGQGTRLTVV.